The 31 T cell receptor beta chains below all came from one sample that was sequenced in a study of T cell responses to AZD1222 COVID-19 vaccine. Sequenced by immunoSEQ multiplex PCR; TCRdb stores in-frame clones only, minus some. The sample yields 110,000 to 150,000 clones, 80% to 90% seen once. The sequences come from peripheral blood, collected on day 0 of AZD1222 vaccination. The receptors stem from an adult in good health.

The chain couples TRBV28 to TRBJ2-2; D perhaps matches TRBD1 (5 bases). The CDR3 has 15 amino acids. The V end lost 3 bases, the J end lost 0 bases, and 8 bases lay between the germline ends. From germline, CDR1 is MDHEN and CDR2 SYDVKM. The CDR3 DNA is TGTGCCAGCAGTTTGGGGCAAGCGAACACCGGGGAGCTGTTTTTT. Translating gives CASSLGQANTGELFF.

This chain connects TRBV6-5 to TRBJ2-3, with D possibly being TRBD2 (5 bases). The CDR3 spans 15 residues. Germline-derived CDR1 and CDR2 are MNHEY and SVGAGI. V dropped 5 bases and J dropped 1 base, with 13 bases sitting between them. CDR3 bases: TGTGCCAGCAGTCCTCGGGGAGCTGGCACAGATACGCAGTATTTT. Amino acid sequence: CASSPRGAGTDTQYF.

The chain is built from TRBV30 and TRBJ1-4; D unresolved. The germline CDR1 and CDR2 sequences are GTSNPN and SVGIG (reference sequence). This CDR3 is 14 amino acids long. Between the trimmed V and J ends, which lost 2 bases and 7 bases, there was a span of 14 bases. The CDR3 nucleotides are TGTGCCTGGAGTTTTTCCGGGAAAGGTGAAAAACTGTTTTTT. Translation gives CAWSFSGKGEKLFF. The complete variable domain, with remaining parts taken from reference TRBV30 and TRBJ1-4, reads SQTIHQWPATLVQPVGSPLSLECTVEGTSNPNLYWYRQAAGRGLQLLFYSVGIGQISSEVPQNLSASRPQDRQFILSSKKLLLSDSGFYLCAWSFSGKGEKLFFGSGTQLSVL.

This clone was seen once. The J gene is TRBJ1-5, the V gene TRBV7-2; D possibly corresponds to TRBD1 (6 bases). CDR1 and CDR2 from the germline V gene are SGHTA and FQGNSA. The CDR3 totals 13 residues. The V gene lost 5 bases and the J gene lost 6 bases, with 11 bases spanning the gap. CDR3 residues: CASSRDISQPQHF. Written as DNA, the CDR3 is TGTGCCAGCAGCCGGGACATCAGTCAGCCCCAGCATTTT.

The chain carries TRBV19 and TRBJ2-7; no reliable D call. Germline CDR1 is LNHDA and CDR2 is SQIVND (reference sequence). The CDR3 spans 13 residues. Trimming removed 3 bases from V and 2 bases from J, with 8 bases in between. CDR3 bases: TGTGCCAGTAGTATTTCCGGGCCCTACGAGCAGTACTTC. Its translation is CASSISGPYEQYF.

The chain carries TRBV6-5 and TRBJ1-4; possible D gene TRBD1, 5 bases. This CDR3 has 14 residues. Germline lookup yields CDR1 MNHEY and CDR2 SVGAGI. The V end was cut by 10 bases, the J end by 5 bases, with 17 bases between. Here the CDR3 DNA reads TGTGCCACCCAACCGGGACGGAGAAATGAAAAACTGTTTTTT. Translating gives CATQPGRRNEKLFF.

This chain joins TRBV7-2 and TRBJ2-7; D possibly corresponds to TRBD1 (6 bases). The length of the CDR3 is 12 residues. With 5 bases removed from V and 4 bases from J, the gap between germline ends came to 9 bases. Germline lookup yields CDR1 SGHTA and CDR2 FQGNSA. The CDR3 reads CASSTRGYEQYF. CDR3 bases: TGTGCCAGCAGCACGAGGGGGTACGAGCAGTACTTC.

Only one count was recorded for this clone. Here the CDR3 DNA reads TGTGCCAGCAGCGTAGGCGGGGGGACGGATGAAGCTTTCTTT. This gives the protein CASSVGGGTDEAFF. The chain links TRBV9 to TRBJ1-1, with D maybe TRBD1 (5 bases). Germline V CDR1 and CDR2: SGDLS, YYNGEE. V lost 0 bases to trimming and J lost 7 bases, with 13 bases between them. The CDR3 spans 14 residues.

The genes are TRBV9 and TRBJ1-6, with D unresolved. The V end lost 4 bases, the J end lost 6 bases, and 8 bases lay between the germline ends. The CDR3 has 13 residues. Germline loops: CDR1 SGDLS, CDR2 YYNGEE. The CDR3 here is CASSSDLNSPLHF. In nucleotides, the CDR3 is TGTGCCAGCAGCTCGGACCTTAATTCACCCCTCCACTTT.

J is TRBJ1-5 and V is TRBV19; perhaps TRBD1 as D (5 bases). Deletions cut 11 bases from V and 8 bases from J, with 13 bases between. Germline V gene lookup returns CDR1 LNHDA and CDR2 SQIVND (reference sequence). The CDR3 consists of 11 residues. The CDR3 DNA reads as TGTGCCGGGGGTATAGGAGAGCCCCAGCATTTT. As protein: CAGGIGEPQHF.

The gene calls are TRBV6-5 and TRBJ1-2, with D possibly being TRBD1 (5 bases). V gave up 6 bases and J gave up 10 bases, with 18 bases separating them. The V gene's germline CDR1 is MNHEY and CDR2 SVGAGI. This CDR3 is built from 13 residues. As DNA, the CDR3 is TGTGCCAGCAGGCCAGGGTCGATCGGACCCTACACCTTC. This encodes CASRPGSIGPYTF.

The V and J genes are TRBV20-1 and TRBJ1-2, with 8 positions matching TRBD1. Losses at the gene ends were 3 bases for V and 3 bases for J; bases not matched to a gene: 15. The CDR3 contains 17 residues. Germline CDR1 is DFQATT and CDR2 is SNEGSKA (reference sequence). CDR3 DNA sequence: TGCAGTGCTAGTCCAGGGGCAGGGGGCTTCATAGACTATGGCTACACCTTC. It specifies CSASPGAGGFIDYGYTF.

This sequence joins TRBV7-6 and TRBJ2-1, with TRBD1 identical over 9 bases. Germline-derived CDR1 and CDR2 are SGHVS and FNYEAQ. The junction had 10 bases not matched to a gene; V was cut back by 2 bases and J by 8 bases. This CDR3 contains 16 residues. The CDR3 here is CASSLLGGTGYYEQFF. The CDR3 DNA reads TGTGCCAGCAGCTTACTAGGGGGGACAGGGTATTATGAGCAGTTCTTC.

The rearrangement uses TRBV2 and TRBJ1-1; D uncertain. The CDR3 loop spans 14 amino acids. V lost 5 bases and J lost 1, with 11 bases in between. In germline, CDR1 is SNHLY, CDR2 FYNNEI. DNA for the CDR3: TGTGCCAGCAGTTACAGACGGGGGAACACTGAAGCTTTCTTT. Encoded protein: CASSYRRGNTEAFF.

This clone was seen a few times. The chain uses TRBV30 and TRBJ1-2, with D possibly matching TRBD1 (5 bases). The ends were cut back, 3 bases at V and 0 bases at J, with 11 bases in the middle. The CDR3 consists of 14 residues. Germline V lookup: CDR1 GTSNPN, CDR2 SVGIG (reference sequence). The CDR3: CAWRNRISNYGYTF. In DNA form, the CDR3 reads TGTGCCTGGAGGAACAGGATCTCTAACTATGGCTACACCTTC.

The chain carries TRBV5-6 and TRBJ1-3; D is undetermined. CDR3 length: 12 amino acids. Trimming removed 4 bases from V and 0 bases from J, with 2 bases in between. Germline V gene sequence: CDR1 SGHDT, CDR2 YYEEEE. The CDR3 is CASSLSGNTIYF. The CDR3 nucleotides are TGTGCCAGCAGCCTCTCTGGAAACACCATATATTTT.

This chain uses TRBV6-2 or TRBV6-3 with TRBJ1-2; no clear D gene. The CDR3 is 12 amino acids. V was cut by 5 bases and J by 4 bases, with 8 bases left in between. Germline V gene data show CDR1 as MNHEY and CDR2 as SVGEGT. The CDR3 loop is CASSTPIYGYTF. DNA of the CDR3: TGTGCCAGCAGTACCCCTATCTATGGCTACACCTTC.

This sequence joins TRBV9 and TRBJ2-1; D call uncertain. Germline V lookup: CDR1 SGDLS, CDR2 YYNGEE. V lost 0 bases, J lost 7 bases, and 5 bases lay in between. The CDR3 has 12 amino acids. CDR3 protein: CASSVDSNEQFF. The CDR3 DNA sequence: TGTGCCAGCAGCGTAGACTCGAATGAGCAGTTCTTC.

The chain couples TRBV4-2 to TRBJ2-2; D not resolved. Per germline, CDR1 LGHNA and CDR2 YNFKEQ. Deletions cut 6 bases from V and 1 base from J, with 6 bases between. This CDR3 has 13 amino acids. The CDR3 bases are TGTGCCAGCAGAACTTTGAACACCGGGGAGCTGTTTTTT. It codes for CASRTLNTGELFF.

J is TRBJ2-7 and V is TRBV18; 8 bases map to TRBD1. This CDR3 is built from 16 residues. Germline V CDR1 and CDR2: KGHSH, LQKENI. Trimming at V came to 3 bases and at J to 4 bases, leaving 11 bases not matched to a gene. CDR3 DNA: TGTGCCAGCTCACCTACTATAGCAGGGGGCACGTACGAGCAGTACTTC. It codes for CASSPTIAGGTYEQYF.

The gene calls are TRBV30 and TRBJ1-1; D is uncertain. Germline-derived CDR1 and CDR2 are GTSNPN and SVGIG (reference sequence). The CDR3 contains 17 residues. Trimming removed 7 bases from V and 4 bases from J, with 28 bases in between. The CDR3 here is CAFLTPTPFRWSTEAFF. The CDR3 DNA is TGTGCCTTCCTTACCCCCACCCCCTTCAGGTGGAGCACTGAAGCTTTCTTT.

This clone was detected once. The chain combines TRBV5-8 with TRBJ1-2, with no clear D. This CDR3 spans 14 amino acids. V gave up 2 bases and J gave up 3 bases, with 11 bases separating them. Germline CDR1 and CDR2: SGHTS and YDEGEE. DNA for the CDR3: TGTGCCAGCAGCTTCATGCTGACGCACTATGGCTACACCTTC. Amino acids: CASSFMLTHYGYTF.

The chain is built from TRBV6-5 and TRBJ1-1; 9 positions agree with TRBD1. Germline lookup yields CDR1 MNHEY and CDR2 SVGAGI. J was trimmed by 0 bases and V by 4 bases; bases with no gene match: 6. This CDR3 has 16 residues. The CDR3 protein is CASSWGQGFMNTEAFF. The CDR3 region has the DNA TGTGCCAGCAGTTGGGGACAGGGCTTTATGAACACTGAAGCTTTCTTT.

The gene calls are TRBV28 and TRBJ1-5; D is perhaps TRBD1 (5 bases). Germline V CDR1 and CDR2: MDHEN, SYDVKM. With 2 bases removed from V and 0 bases from J, the gap between germline ends came to 17 bases. The CDR3 consists of 18 residues. DNA for the CDR3: TGTGCCAGCAGTTTAAAAGGGGTAAAAGAATATAGCAATCAGCCCCAGCATTTT. Translation: CASSLKGVKEYSNQPQHF.

The rearrangement uses TRBV7-6 and TRBJ2-2; 10 bases align to TRBD2. This CDR3 spans 14 amino acids. Germline values: CDR1 SGHVS, CDR2 FNYEAQ. Losses at the gene ends were 10 bases for V and 5 bases for J; bases not matched to a gene: 7. As DNA, the CDR3 is TGTGCCACCCTAGCGGGAGCGGGGACCGGGGAGCTGTTTTTT. Its protein is CATLAGAGTGELFF.

The V call is TRBV24-1, the J call TRBJ2-5; maybe TRBD2 (6 bases). V lost 2 bases and J 2 bases, leaving 20 bases between the germline ends. Germline V gives CDR1 KGHDR, CDR2 SFDVKD. This CDR3 spans 18 amino acids. CDR3 sequence (DNA): TGTGCCACCAGTGATTGGTACGGGGAACAGGAGGGACAAGAGACCCAGTACTTC. Its protein product is CATSDWYGEQEGQETQYF.

This chain links TRBV5-1 with TRBJ1-1; TRBD1 matches 9 bases. Trimming cost V 0 bases and J 4 bases; bases outside gene matches: 1. Germline CDR1 SGHRS, CDR2 YFSETQ. The CDR3 runs 14 residues. The CDR3 coding sequence is TGCGCCAGCAGCTTGGGACAGGGGGGCACTGAAGCTTTCTTT. Translation gives CASSLGQGGTEAFF.

This chain joins TRBV23-1 and TRBJ1-5, with D possibly being TRBD1 (5 bases). TRBV23-1 carries the ORF label, with uncertain function. V was shortened by 7 bases and J by 2 bases, with 15 bases between the two germline ends. The CDR3 loop spans 15 amino acids. The CDR3 protein is CASKTGCLGNQPQHF. CDR3 DNA sequence: TGCGCCAGCAAAACAGGCTGCCTGGGCAATCAGCCCCAGCATTTT.

The DNA for the CDR3 is TGTGCCAGCAGCCAAGATATGGACTCGGCCTACGAGCAGTACTTC. Translation gives CASSQDMDSAYEQYF. V usage is TRBV4-2 and J usage is TRBJ2-7, with a possible D match to TRBD2 (5 bases). Germline CDR1 and CDR2: LGHNA and YNFKEQ. The CDR3 totals 15 residues. Trimming pared 0 bases from V and 2 bases from J, leaving 11 bases between.

The V gene is TRBV4-2, the J gene TRBJ2-6; the match to TRBD1 covers 7 bases. Germline loops: CDR1 LGHNA, CDR2 YNFKEQ. The CDR3 is made up of 18 amino acids. V lost 1 base to trimming and J lost 1 base; unmatched junction nucleotides: 7. CDR3 in amino acids: CASSQVGTESSGANVLTF. DNA for the CDR3: TGTGCCAGCAGCCAAGTCGGGACAGAATCTTCTGGGGCCAACGTCCTGACTTTC.

The CDR3 here is CASSLDSGPEAFF. The CDR3 region has the DNA TGTGCCAGCAGTTTGGACAGCGGGCCTGAAGCTTTCTTT. J is TRBJ1-1 and V is TRBV7-9, with TRBD1 as a possible D gene (6 bases). From germline, CDR1 is SEHNR and CDR2 FQNEAQ (reference sequence). Trimming pared 6 bases from V and 6 bases from J, leaving 14 bases between. The CDR3 is made up of 13 amino acids.